These T cell receptor beta chains were read from a single sample in a study of blood T cell repertoires in COVID-19. Profiled with immunoSEQ multiplex PCR; TCRdb holds only in-frame clones, not every one. This sample has 60,000 to 85,000 clones; around three quarters occur once, and the top ten carry about 16%. The sequenced sample consisted of peripheral blood. The receptors come from a human donor in a cohort sampled during active COVID-19. Both conserved end residues are part of each CDR3. The D gene is left open where the match is weak. Only some rows state a clone size, as once, few, many or a class for expanded clones.

d_gene: TRBD2; j_gene: TRBJ2-3; abundance: once; v_gene: TRBV2; CDR3aa: CATPGGTGYTDTQYF; CDR3nt: TGTGCCACCCCCGGGGGGACGGGTTACACAGATACGCAGTATTTT
d_gene: .; j_gene: TRBJ2-7; abundance: .; v_gene: TRBV5-4; CDR3aa: CASSLALGGRGEQYF; CDR3nt: TGTGCCAGCAGCTTGGCCCTGGGGGGTCGGGGCGAGCAGTACTTC
d_gene: TRBD1; j_gene: TRBJ2-7; abundance: .; v_gene: TRBV6-1; CDR3aa: CASSEARGTGNPYEQYF; CDR3nt: TGTGCCAGCAGTGAAGCAAGGGGGACAGGGAACCCCTACGAGCAGTACTTC
d_gene: TRBD2; j_gene: TRBJ2-3; abundance: .; v_gene: TRBV15; CDR3aa: CATSREAGTSGRDTQYF; CDR3nt: TGTGCCACCAGCAGAGAGGCCGGGACTAGCGGGAGGGATACGCAGTATTTT
d_gene: .; j_gene: TRBJ1-2; abundance: .; v_gene: TRBV19; CDR3aa: CASSNGLNYGYTF; CDR3nt: TGTGCCAGTAGCAATGGACTGAACTATGGCTACACCTTC
d_gene: TRBD2; j_gene: TRBJ2-7; abundance: .; v_gene: TRBV25-1; CDR3aa: CASSDRLAGDYEQYF; CDR3nt: TGTGCCAGCAGTGATCGACTAGCGGGGGACTACGAGCAGTACTTC
d_gene: .; j_gene: TRBJ2-7; abundance: .; v_gene: TRBV5-1; CDR3aa: CASSLGDSQPDEQYF; CDR3nt: TGCGCCAGCAGCTTGGGGGACTCCCAGCCGGACGAGCAGTACTTC
d_gene: TRBD2; j_gene: TRBJ2-1; abundance: many; v_gene: TRBV7-8; CDR3aa: CASTLAGGVNEQFF; CDR3nt: TGTGCCAGCACCCTAGCGGGAGGGGTCAATGAGCAGTTCTTC
d_gene: TRBD1; j_gene: TRBJ2-7; abundance: .; v_gene: TRBV7-6; CDR3aa: CASSSRGLTGVEQYF; CDR3nt: TGTGCCAGCAGCTCACGTGGCCTGACAGGGGTCGAGCAGTACTTC
d_gene: TRBD1; j_gene: TRBJ1-1; abundance: .; v_gene: TRBV30; CDR3aa: CAWSVESDRGTEAFF; CDR3nt: TGTGCCTGGAGTGTTGAATCGGACAGGGGGACTGAAGCTTTCTTT
d_gene: .; j_gene: TRBJ2-2; abundance: .; v_gene: TRBV7-6; CDR3aa: CASSLSHTGELFF; CDR3nt: TGTGCCAGCAGCCTATCCCACACCGGGGAGCTGTTTTTT
d_gene: .; j_gene: TRBJ1-3; abundance: many; v_gene: TRBV7-8; CDR3aa: CASRRSGGPGNTIYF; CDR3nt: TGTGCCAGCAGACGTTCCGGGGGGCCTGGAAACACCATATATTTT
d_gene: TRBD1; j_gene: TRBJ1-1; abundance: .; v_gene: TRBV30; CDR3aa: CAYSTGDDGTEAFF; CDR3nt: TGTGCCTATTCGACAGGGGATGATGGAACTGAAGCTTTCTTT
d_gene: .; j_gene: TRBJ2-7; abundance: .; v_gene: TRBV24-1; CDR3aa: CATGGSGGAYEQYF; CDR3nt: TGTGCCACCGGTGGCAGCGGAGGGGCCTACGAGCAGTACTTC
d_gene: .; j_gene: TRBJ2-7; abundance: .; v_gene: TRBV10-1; CDR3aa: CASSPPTGSYEQYF; CDR3nt: TGCGCCAGCAGCCCCCCGACAGGCTCCTACGAGCAGTACTTC
d_gene: .; j_gene: TRBJ1-6; abundance: .; v_gene: TRBV30; CDR3aa: CAWSARGIAPLHF; CDR3nt: TGTGCCTGGAGTGCCAGGGGTATAGCACCCCTCCACTTT
d_gene: TRBD1; j_gene: TRBJ1-4; abundance: .; v_gene: TRBV10-1; CDR3aa: CASSRGLGEKLFF; CDR3nt: TGCGCCAGCAGCAGGGGGCTCGGTGAAAAACTGTTTTTT
d_gene: TRBD2; j_gene: TRBJ2-7; abundance: .; v_gene: TRBV19; CDR3aa: CASSIRPSGSSYEQYF; CDR3nt: TGTGCCAGTAGTATACGGCCTAGCGGGAGCTCCTACGAGCAGTACTTC
d_gene: .; j_gene: TRBJ2-3; abundance: .; v_gene: TRBV7-7; CDR3aa: CASSLVGGGTDTQYF; CDR3nt: TGTGCTAGCAGCTTAGTTGGCGGGGGCACAGATACGCAGTATTTT
d_gene: TRBD2; j_gene: TRBJ2-7; abundance: .; v_gene: TRBV30; CDR3aa: CAWSVGASGRYEQYF; CDR3nt: TGTGCCTGGAGTGTGGGGGCTAGCGGGAGGTACGAGCAGTACTTC
d_gene: .; j_gene: TRBJ2-5; abundance: .; v_gene: TRBV5-4; CDR3aa: CASSRGAHIQYF; CDR3nt: TGTGCCAGCAGCCGCGGTGCGCACATACAGTACTTC
d_gene: TRBD1; j_gene: TRBJ2-7; abundance: .; v_gene: TRBV4-1; CDR3aa: CASSRTGLGYEQYF; CDR3nt: TGCGCCAGCAGCCGGACAGGGCTGGGCTACGAGCAGTACTTC
d_gene: TRBD1; j_gene: TRBJ2-7; abundance: few; v_gene: TRBV7-6; CDR3aa: CASSSFTGQGAKEQYF; CDR3nt: TGTGCCAGCAGCTCTTTCACGGGACAGGGGGCGAAAGAGCAGTACTTC
d_gene: .; j_gene: TRBJ1-1; abundance: .; v_gene: TRBV6-2/TRBV6-3; CDR3aa: CASSIDSDRTEAFF; CDR3nt: TGTGCCAGCAGTATCGACAGTGATCGCACTGAAGCTTTCTTT
d_gene: TRBD1; j_gene: TRBJ2-2; abundance: .; v_gene: TRBV29-1; CDR3aa: CSTRTGNTGELFF; CDR3nt: TGCAGCACCCGGACAGGGAACACCGGGGAGCTGTTTTTT
d_gene: TRBD2; j_gene: TRBJ2-2; abundance: .; v_gene: TRBV11-2; CDR3aa: CASSLGSTSGRSNTGELFF; CDR3nt: TGTGCCAGCAGCTTAGGTTCGACTAGCGGGAGGTCGAACACCGGGGAGCTGTTTTTT
d_gene: .; j_gene: TRBJ2-7; abundance: .; v_gene: TRBV6-5; CDR3aa: CASTTDSGGIYEQYF; CDR3nt: TGTGCCAGCACCACCGACAGTGGGGGGATCTACGAGCAGTACTTC
d_gene: .; j_gene: TRBJ1-1; abundance: once; v_gene: TRBV11-2; CDR3aa: CASSLGGNTEAFF; CDR3nt: TGTGCCAGCAGCTTAGGAGGGAACACTGAAGCTTTCTTT
d_gene: TRBD2; j_gene: TRBJ2-3; abundance: .; v_gene: TRBV9; CDR3aa: CASSVGDSGRARDTQYF; CDR3nt: TGTGCCAGCAGCGTAGGAGATAGCGGGAGGGCAAGGGATACGCAGTATTTT
d_gene: TRBD2; j_gene: TRBJ2-2; abundance: .; v_gene: TRBV5-1; CDR3aa: CASSLNAGLAGYTGELFF; CDR3nt: TGCGCCAGCAGCTTGAATGCAGGACTAGCGGGGTACACCGGGGAGCTGTTTTTT
d_gene: .; j_gene: TRBJ1-1; abundance: few; v_gene: TRBV6-5; CDR3aa: CASKEGGMNTEAFF; CDR3nt: TGTGCCAGCAAGGAGGGCGGCATGAACACTGAAGCTTTCTTT
d_gene: TRBD1; j_gene: TRBJ1-6; abundance: .; v_gene: TRBV7-2; CDR3aa: CASSSTGGNSPLHF; CDR3nt: TGTGCCAGCAGCTCGACAGGGGGTAATTCACCCCTCCACTTT
d_gene: .; j_gene: TRBJ2-7; abundance: .; v_gene: TRBV11-2; CDR3aa: CASSLGLGDTSQSKQYF; CDR3nt: TGTGCCAGCAGCTTAGGGCTTGGGGACACATCCCAATCTAAGCAGTACTTC
d_gene: TRBD2; j_gene: TRBJ2-1; abundance: .; v_gene: TRBV7-6; CDR3aa: CASTLGGLAVPGEQFF; CDR3nt: TGTGCCAGCACCCTAGGCGGTCTAGCGGTGCCCGGGGAGCAGTTCTTC
d_gene: .; j_gene: TRBJ1-5; abundance: .; v_gene: TRBV28; CDR3aa: CASSPPGTRYSNQPQHF; CDR3nt: TGTGCCAGCAGTCCCCCCGGGACACGCTATAGCAATCAGCCCCAGCATTTT
d_gene: TRBD2; j_gene: TRBJ2-7; abundance: .; v_gene: TRBV5-1; CDR3aa: CASSLEGLAVYEQYF; CDR3nt: TGCGCCAGCAGCTTGGAGGGACTAGCGGTTTACGAGCAGTACTTC
d_gene: .; j_gene: TRBJ2-5; abundance: few; v_gene: TRBV29-1; CDR3aa: CSVRTDQETQYF; CDR3nt: TGCAGCGTTCGGACAGACCAAGAGACCCAGTACTTC
d_gene: TRBD2; j_gene: TRBJ2-1; abundance: .; v_gene: TRBV29-1; CDR3aa: CSVEDRAGEQFF; CDR3nt: TGCAGCGTTGAAGATCGAGCGGGAGAGCAGTTCTTC
d_gene: .; j_gene: TRBJ1-6; abundance: .; v_gene: TRBV7-2; CDR3aa: CASTLDSPLHF; CDR3nt: TGTGCCAGCACCCTTGATTCACCCCTCCACTTT
d_gene: TRBD2; j_gene: TRBJ2-2; abundance: .; v_gene: TRBV29-1; CDR3aa: CSVGTKNTGELFF; CDR3nt: TGCAGCGTGGGGACTAAGAACACCGGGGAGCTGTTTTTT